This entry features one T cell receptor (beta chain) sequence. Antigen unknown. Time point here: persistent/refractory GD, antithyroid drugs over 5 years with positive TRAb. Extracted RNA from PBMCs served as the source of the TCR library. The patients included were those that came from an endocrinology department in Xi'an, China. The peripheral blood volume drawn was 7.5 to 10 milliliters, and it was collected into EDTA tubes. CDR3 length: 18 residues. The germline CDR1 and CDR2 sequences are ENHRY and SYGVKD. The V and J ends lost 0 bases and 5 bases, in that order; junction bases with no gene match: 14. These data originate in a study of regulatory T cells in long-lasting Graves disease. Across the whole study: The term persistent Graves' disease signified upward of 5 years on antithyroid drugs with positive TSH receptor antibodies.

Sequencing libraries for TCR beta were prepared with iRepertoire HTBI primers and Arm-PCR of CDR3 regions. TCRdb reprocessed the multiplex PCR reads with MiXCR, giving one entry per CDR3 protein. The sample contains about 660,000 distinct CDR3 sequences, about 30% of which appear only once. Findings and limits, study-wide: Persistent-disease Graves' patients showed less TCR diversity than new cases.

This clonotype originated in a female donor with Graves disease. Sequencing used peripheral blood mononuclear cells (PBMCs), obtained when the disease was refractory, from a patient treated with antithyroid drugs. The chain combines TRBV10-3 with TRBJ2-7; 9 bases are a match to TRBD2. The CDR3 nucleotides read TGTGCCATCAGTGAGTCTGAGTCCGGGACTAGCCTAACCCACGAGCAGTACTTC. The encoded protein is CAISESESGTSLTHEQYF.